A selection of T cell receptor beta chains follows, all from one sample in a study of T cells after yellow fever vaccination. Each CDR3 protein is one row after TCRdb ran MiXCR on the 5' RACE reads. The sample carries 110,000 or so distinct CDR3 sequences, around 7.2% recorded once. The material sequenced was CD4+ T cells sorted from PBMCs, taken 45 days after the first yellow fever vaccination. Receptor source: a man aged 18-30 years who received the YFV17D yellow fever vaccine. CDR3s include the opening cysteine and the closing phenylalanine or tryptophan. D genes are given only for firm matches. A row's size may be missing; if present it is once, few, many or a size class.

J,V,D,size,CDR3,DNA
TRBJ1-2,TRBV2,-,many,CASTEDGSNYGYTF,TGTGCCAGCACCGAGGACGGAAGTAACTATGGCTACACCTTC
TRBJ2-1,TRBV5-1,TRBD2,many,CASGPLAGGREQFF,TGCGCCAGCGGACCACTAGCGGGGGGGCGTGAGCAGTTCTTC
TRBJ2-5,TRBV3-1,-,many,CASSNRGATPGTQYF,TGTGCCAGCAGCAATAGAGGGGCTACCCCAGGGACCCAGTACTTC
TRBJ1-6,TRBV12-3/TRBV12-4,-,many,CASSLRLPGASPLHF,TGTGCCAGCAGTTTAAGGCTCCCCGGGGCTTCACCCCTCCACTTT
TRBJ1-2,TRBV5-1,-,many,CASSLKTGYGYTF,TGCGCCAGCAGCTTGAAAACAGGATATGGCTACACCTTC
TRBJ2-2,TRBV5-1,TRBD2,many,CASSFLGTSGGLLGGELFF,TGCGCCAGCAGCTTCCTCGGGACTAGCGGGGGCCTCCTCGGCGGGGAGCTGTTTTTT
TRBJ2-3,TRBV5-1,TRBD2,many,CASSLRPSGEDTQYF,TGCGCCAGCAGCTTGAGGCCTAGCGGGGAGGATACGCAGTATTTT
TRBJ2-5,TRBV5-4,TRBD1,-,CASSLTGGQETQYF,TGTGCCAGCAGCTTGACAGGGGGCCAGGAGACCCAGTACTTC
TRBJ2-3,TRBV7-9,TRBD2,-,CASSLGAGGTDTQYF,TGTGCCAGCAGCTTGGGAGCGGGGGGCACAGATACGCAGTATTTT
TRBJ2-1,TRBV5-1,TRBD2,few,CASTSGGGSYNEQFF,TGCGCCAGCACCTCGGGGGGAGGCTCCTACAATGAGCAGTTCTTC
TRBJ2-1,TRBV6-2/TRBV6-3,-,many,CASSYPTGFSYNEQFF,TGTGCCAGCAGTTACCCTACAGGGTTCTCCTACAATGAGCAGTTCTTC
TRBJ1-5,TRBV7-2,-,many,CASSPGLGAQPQHF,TGTGCCAGCAGCCCGGGACTTGGGGCTCAGCCCCAGCATTTT
TRBJ1-1,TRBV4-2,-,many,CASARGDGNTEAFF,TGTGCCAGCGCTAGGGGGGACGGGAACACTGAAGCTTTCTTT
TRBJ2-2,TRBV20-1,TRBD1,-,CCARVGQGGRGSGELFF,TGCTGTGCTAGAGTCGGACAGGGTGGACGTGGTTCCGGGGAGCTGTTTTTT
TRBJ2-3,TRBV7-6,-,many,CASSLGRAGDTQYF,TGTGCCAGCAGCTTGGGCAGGGCAGGGGATACGCAGTATTTT
TRBJ1-2,TRBV5-1,TRBD1,few,CASSPGTGSVYGYTF,TGCGCCAGCAGCCCTGGGACAGGTTCAGTCTATGGCTACACCTTC
TRBJ1-2,TRBV7-2,-,many,CASSLDGNSYGYTF,TGTGCCAGCAGCTTAGACGGCAATAGCTATGGCTACACCTTC
TRBJ2-1,TRBV23-1,TRBD2,many,CASSQSGGGYNEQFF,TGCGCCAGCAGTCAATCAGGCGGGGGCTACAATGAGCAGTTCTTC
TRBJ1-1,TRBV12-3/TRBV12-4,-,many,CASSLDTFNTEAFF,TGTGCCAGCAGTTTGGATACCTTCAACACTGAAGCTTTCTTT
TRBJ2-7,TRBV20-1,TRBD2,many,CSARDPGTRSSYEQYF,TGCAGTGCTAGAGACCCCGGGACTAGGAGCTCCTACGAGCAGTACTTC
TRBJ2-1,TRBV9,TRBD2,many,CASSVERGGLYNEQFF,TGTGCCAGCAGCGTAGAGCGGGGGGGCCTCTACAATGAGCAGTTCTTC
TRBJ2-1,TRBV12-3/TRBV12-4,-,many,CASSLWEQAQDKQFF,TGTGCCAGCAGTTTATGGGAACAGGCCCAAGACAAGCAGTTCTTC
TRBJ2-3,TRBV7-3,TRBD2,many,CASSSPRERGSTDTQYF,TGTGCCAGCAGCTCCCCCCGGGAGCGGGGTAGCACAGATACGCAGTATTTT
TRBJ2-6,TRBV5-1,-,many,CASSPQGNGANVLTF,TGCGCCAGCAGCCCCCAGGGTAATGGGGCCAACGTCCTGACTTTC
TRBJ2-5,TRBV18,TRBD2,-,CASLLAAGETQYF,TGTGCCAGCTTACTAGCGGCGGGGGAGACCCAGTACTTC
TRBJ1-6,TRBV10-1,-,many,CASSETRDNSPLHF,TGCGCCAGCAGTGAGACACGGGATAATTCACCCCTCCACTTT
TRBJ2-5,TRBV12-3/TRBV12-4,TRBD2,many,CASRGAGGQETQYF,TGTGCCAGCAGGGGAGCGGGGGGGCAAGAGACCCAGTACTTC
TRBJ1-4,TRBV4-1,TRBD1,many,CASSQDRVGEKLFF,TGCGCCAGCAGCCAGGACAGGGTGGGGGAAAAACTGTTTTTT
TRBJ2-5,TRBV28,-,many,CASSPSTVYQETQYF,TGTGCCAGCAGCCCCTCGACAGTGTACCAAGAGACCCAGTACTTC
TRBJ2-7,TRBV5-1,-,many,CASSPGPQGGTYEQYF,TGCGCCAGCAGCCCGGGGCCGCAGGGGGGAACCTACGAGCAGTACTTC
TRBJ2-1,TRBV5-4,TRBD2,-,CASSYPGLAYNEQFF,TGTGCCAGCAGCTATCCGGGACTAGCGTACAATGAGCAGTTCTTC
TRBJ2-4,TRBV2,-,many,CASSTSRGGKNIQYF,TGTGCCAGCAGTACTAGCCGGGGTGGCAAAAACATTCAGTACTTC
TRBJ2-2,TRBV7-3,-,many,CASSLMGSPGELFF,TGTGCCAGCAGCTTAATGGGTAGTCCCGGGGAGCTGTTTTTT
TRBJ2-6,TRBV5-1,-,many,CASSATNVLTF,TGCGCCAGCTCTGCAACCAACGTCCTGACTTTC
TRBJ2-2,TRBV15,TRBD1,many,CATSREPTGNGELFF,TGTGCCACCAGCAGAGAGCCGACAGGGAACGGGGAGCTGTTTTTT
TRBJ2-3,TRBV20-1,TRBD2,many,CSARAASGGAIYTQYF,TGCAGTGCTAGAGCCGCCAGCGGGGGGGCCATATATACGCAGTATTTT
TRBJ1-4,TRBV20-1,-,many,CSASHRAENEKLFF,TGCAGTGCTAGCCACAGGGCCGAGAATGAAAAACTGTTTTTT
TRBJ2-2,TRBV5-4,-,many,CASSSYNLRGELFF,TGTGCCAGCAGCAGTTATAACCTCAGAGGGGAGCTGTTTTTT
TRBJ1-1,TRBV12-3/TRBV12-4,-,-,CASSLDRGEPNTEAFF,TGTGCCAGCAGTTTAGATCGGGGGGAACCGAACACTGAAGCTTTCTTT
TRBJ2-1,TRBV3-1,TRBD2,few,CASSQPLAGAGQFF,TGTGCCAGCAGCCAGCCCCTAGCGGGGGCCGGGCAGTTCTTC
TRBJ2-5,TRBV5-1,TRBD2,many,CASGQGLDLETQYF,TGCGCCAGCGGTCAAGGACTAGATCTCGAGACCCAGTACTTC